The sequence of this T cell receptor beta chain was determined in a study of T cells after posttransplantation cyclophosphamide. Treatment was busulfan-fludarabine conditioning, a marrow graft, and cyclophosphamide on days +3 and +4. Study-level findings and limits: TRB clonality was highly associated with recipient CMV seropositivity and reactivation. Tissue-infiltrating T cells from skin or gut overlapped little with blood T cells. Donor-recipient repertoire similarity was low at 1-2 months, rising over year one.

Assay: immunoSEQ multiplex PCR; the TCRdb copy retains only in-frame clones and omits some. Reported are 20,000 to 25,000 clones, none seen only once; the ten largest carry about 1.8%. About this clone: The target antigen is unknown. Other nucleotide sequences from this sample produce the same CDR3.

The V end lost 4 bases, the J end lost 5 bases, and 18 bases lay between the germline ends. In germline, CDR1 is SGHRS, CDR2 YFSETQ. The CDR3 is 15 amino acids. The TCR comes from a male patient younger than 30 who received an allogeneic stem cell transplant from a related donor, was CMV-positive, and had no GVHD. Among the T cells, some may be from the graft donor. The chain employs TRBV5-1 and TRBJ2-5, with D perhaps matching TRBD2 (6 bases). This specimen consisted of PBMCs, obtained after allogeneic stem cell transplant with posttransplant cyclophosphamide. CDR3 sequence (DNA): TGCGCCAGCAGCAAATGGGACTCACTCCAGGAGACCCAGTACTTC. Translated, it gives CASSKWDSLQETQYF.